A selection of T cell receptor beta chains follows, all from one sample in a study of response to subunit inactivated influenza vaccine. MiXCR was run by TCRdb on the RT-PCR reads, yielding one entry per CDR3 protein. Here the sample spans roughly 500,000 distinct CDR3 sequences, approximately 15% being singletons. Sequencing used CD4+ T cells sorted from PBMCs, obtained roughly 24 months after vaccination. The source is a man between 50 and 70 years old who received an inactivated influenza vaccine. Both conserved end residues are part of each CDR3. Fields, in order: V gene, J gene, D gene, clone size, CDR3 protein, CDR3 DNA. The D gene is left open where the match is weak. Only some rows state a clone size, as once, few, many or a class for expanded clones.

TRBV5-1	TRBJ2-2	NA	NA	CASSLAPTGGLFF	TGCGCCAGCAGCTTGGCCCCCACCGGGGGGCTGTTTTTT
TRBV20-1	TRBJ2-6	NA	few	CSAKDVAGANVLTF	TGCAGTGCTAAGGACGTTGCTGGGGCCAACGTCCTGACTTTC
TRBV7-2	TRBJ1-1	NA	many	CASSLRGAPTPEAFF	TGTGCCAGCAGCTTAAGAGGGGCGCCCACCCCTGAAGCTTTCTTT
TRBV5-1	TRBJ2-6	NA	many	CASSLGDSGANVLTF	TGCGCCAGCAGCTTAGGAGACTCTGGGGCCAACGTCCTGACTTTC
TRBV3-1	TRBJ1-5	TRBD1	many	CASSHETGGRNQPQHF	TGTGCCAGCAGCCATGAGACAGGGGGCCGTAATCAGCCCCAGCATTTT
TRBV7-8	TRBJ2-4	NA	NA	CASVVGDIQYF	TGTGCCAGCGTTGTGGGGGACATTCAGTACTTC
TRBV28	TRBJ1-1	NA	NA	CASSWDGRGEAFF	TGTGCCAGCAGTTGGGACGGGAGGGGAGAAGCTTTCTTT
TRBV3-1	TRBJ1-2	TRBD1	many	CASSPTRGVNYGYTF	TGTGCCAGCAGCCCCACCAGGGGGGTGAACTATGGCTACACCTTC
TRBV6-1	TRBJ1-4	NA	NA	CASSRQQSATNEKLFF	TGTGCCAGCAGCCGCCAACAGAGTGCAACTAATGAAAAACTGTTTTTT
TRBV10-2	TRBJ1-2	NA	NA	CASSRMEGGYTF	TGCGCCAGCAGTAGGATGGAAGGTGGCTACACCTTC
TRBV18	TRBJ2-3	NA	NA	CASSFSPRVEQYF	TGTGCCAGCTCATTCTCTCCAAGGGTTGAGCAGTATTTT
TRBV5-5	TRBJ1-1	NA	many	CASSHMDSFTEAFF	TGTGCCAGCAGCCACATGGACAGCTTCACTGAAGCTTTCTTT
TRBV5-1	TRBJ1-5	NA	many	CASSFEAGVQPQHF	TGCGCCAGCAGCTTCGAGGCAGGGGTTCAGCCCCAGCATTTT
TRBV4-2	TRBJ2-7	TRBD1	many	CASSQTYGTGVFYEQYF	TGTGCCAGCAGCCAGACTTATGGGACAGGGGTTTTCTACGAGCAGTACTTC
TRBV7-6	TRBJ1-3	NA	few	CASSSFKSVFGTSGNTIYF	TGTGCCAGCAGCTCCTTCAAATCCGTCTTCGGGACCTCTGGAAACACCATATATTTT
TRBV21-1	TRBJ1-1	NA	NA	CVYQGVNEAFF	TGTGTCTATCAGGGAGTTAATGAAGCTTTCTTT
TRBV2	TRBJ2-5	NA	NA	CASRVSGAKGETQYF	TGTGCCAGCAGGGTGTCGGGGGCTAAGGGAGAGACCCAGTACTTC
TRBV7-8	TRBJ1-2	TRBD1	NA	CASSTGQGRRIYTF	TGTGCCAGCAGCACAGGACAGGGCCGGCGTATCTACACCTTC
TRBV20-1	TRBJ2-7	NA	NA	CSVSGVSYEQYF	TGCAGTGTATCAGGAGTCTCCTACGAGCAGTACTTC
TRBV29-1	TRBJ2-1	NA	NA	CSVSRSSYNEQFF	TGCAGCGTCTCGAGGAGCTCCTACAATGAGCAGTTCTTC
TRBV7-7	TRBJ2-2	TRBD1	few	CASSPTGLNTGELFF	TGTGCCAGCAGCCCGACAGGGCTGAACACCGGGGAGCTGTTTTTT
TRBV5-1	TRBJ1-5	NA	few	CASRQGHQPQHF	TGCGCCAGCAGGCAGGGGCATCAGCCCCAGCATTTT
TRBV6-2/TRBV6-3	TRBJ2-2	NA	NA	CASSPSGITTGELFF	TGTGCCAGCAGCCCTTCCGGGATAACCACCGGGGAGCTGTTTTTT
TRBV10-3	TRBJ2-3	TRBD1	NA	CAISGQGTRTDTQYF	TGTGCCATCAGTGGACAGGGGACCCGCACAGATACGCAGTATTTT
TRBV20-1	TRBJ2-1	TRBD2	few	CSASLQRLAGGPVGDNEQFF	TGCAGTGCTAGCCTCCAAAGACTAGCGGGAGGGCCTGTGGGGGACAATGAGCAGTTCTTC
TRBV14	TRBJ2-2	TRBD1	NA	CARRQGPNTGELFF	TGTGCCAGAAGACAGGGCCCGAACACCGGGGAGCTGTTTTTT
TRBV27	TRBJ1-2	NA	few	CASSLSPVSYGYTF	TGTGCCAGCAGTTTATCTCCCGTAAGCTATGGCTACACCTTC
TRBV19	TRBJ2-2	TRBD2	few	CASGVGRGTGELFF	TGTGCCAGCGGTGTGGGGAGGGGCACCGGGGAGCTGTTTTTT
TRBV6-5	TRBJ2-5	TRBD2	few	CASSYGLAEEETQYF	TGTGCCAGCAGTTATGGACTAGCGGAAGAGGAGACCCAGTACTTC
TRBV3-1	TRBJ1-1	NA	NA	CASSQDQPRTEAFF	TGTGCCAGCAGCCAAGACCAACCGAGGACTGAAGCTTTCTTT
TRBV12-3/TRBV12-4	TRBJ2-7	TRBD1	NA	CASSSTDRGEGHEQYF	TGTGCCAGCAGTTCCACGGACAGGGGTGAGGGACACGAGCAGTACTTC
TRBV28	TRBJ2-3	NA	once	CASSSRVPDTQYF	TGTGCCAGCAGTTCGCGCGTTCCAGATACGCAGTATTTT
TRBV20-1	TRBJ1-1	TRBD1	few	CSAGGQGKAFF	TGCAGTGCTGGTGGACAGGGAAAAGCTTTCTTT
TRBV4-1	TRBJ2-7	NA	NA	CASSQDGRGAQHYEQYF	TGCGCCAGCAGCCAAGATGGGAGAGGGGCCCAGCACTACGAGCAGTACTTC
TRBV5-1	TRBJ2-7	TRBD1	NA	CASSLEGQGVGEQYF	TGCGCCAGCAGCTTGGAAGGTCAGGGGGTGGGCGAGCAGTACTTC
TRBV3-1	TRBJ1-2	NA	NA	CASSQVGSTDGGYTF	TGTGCCAGCAGCCAAGTCGGCAGTACCGACGGGGGCTACACCTTC
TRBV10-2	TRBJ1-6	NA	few	CASTGGWSSYNSPLHF	TGCGCCAGCACAGGTGGATGGAGCTCCTATAATTCACCCCTCCACTTT
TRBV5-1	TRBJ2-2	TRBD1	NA	CASSLGTGIAGELFF	TGCGCCAGCAGCCTTGGGACAGGGATCGCCGGGGAGCTGTTTTTT
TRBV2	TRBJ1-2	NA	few	CASSEIQGYGYTF	TGTGCCAGCAGTGAAATCCAGGGCTATGGCTACACCTTC
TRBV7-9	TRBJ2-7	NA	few	CASKEGVGHEQYF	TGTGCCAGCAAAGAGGGAGTGGGGCACGAGCAGTACTTC
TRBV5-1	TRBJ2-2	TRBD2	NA	CASSAPGLGAGELFF	TGCGCCAGCAGCGCTCCGGGACTAGGGGCCGGGGAGCTGTTTTTT
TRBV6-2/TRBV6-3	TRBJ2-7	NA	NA	CASSTINPVYSYEQYF	TGTGCCAGCAGTACGATCAACCCGGTATACTCCTACGAGCAGTACTTC
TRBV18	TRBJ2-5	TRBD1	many	CASSPGQQETQYF	TGTGCCAGCTCACCGGGACAGCAAGAGACCCAGTACTTC
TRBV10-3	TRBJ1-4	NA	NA	CAIGARGEKLFF	TGTGCCATCGGTGCCCGGGGTGAAAAACTGTTTTTT
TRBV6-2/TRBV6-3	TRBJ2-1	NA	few	CASSYSGNAYNEQFF	TGTGCCAGCAGTTACTCGGGCAATGCTTACAATGAGCAGTTCTTC